These T cell receptor beta chains were read from a single sample in a study of identical twins. A single record per CDR3 protein comes from TCRdb applying MiXCR to the 5' RACE reads. This sample carries 500,000 or so distinct CDR3 sequences, around 15% of them seen once, and the ten largest clones take more than 0.8%. This sample also belongs to another study, concerning yellow fever vaccine responses in identical twins.

Sequencing used CD4+ T cells sorted from blood. Receptors were obtained from a woman in her late teens or twenties in good health. The CDR3 runs from the conserved cysteine through the conserved F or W. A D gene is named only where the DNA matches it firmly. Where a row states a size, it is once, few, many or the class of an expanded clone; other rows omit it.

>TRBD2|few|TRBV28|TRBJ2-7
TGTGCCAGCAGTTCACTAGCGAGCTCCTACGAGCAGTACTTC
CASSSLASSYEQYF
>-|-|TRBV20-1|TRBJ2-5
TGCAGTGCTAGAGATCGACATCAAGAGACCCAGTACTTC
CSARDRHQETQYF
>TRBD2|-|TRBV12-3/TRBV12-4|TRBJ2-3
TGTGCCAGCAGTCAGAGAGCGGGGGGGCGTACAGATACGCAGTATTTT
CASSQRAGGRTDTQYF
>-|-|TRBV6-5|TRBJ2-7
TGTGCCAGCAGTTACGGCGCCTCCTCCCACTACGAGCAGTACTTC
CASSYGASSHYEQYF
>-|many|TRBV5-5|TRBJ1-2
TGTGCCAGCAGCTTCACCCCGGTCCCGGAAGGCTATGGCTACACCTTC
CASSFTPVPEGYGYTF
>TRBD1|once|TRBV28|TRBJ2-5
TGTGCCACATATAATTACAGGGGGCGCGCGGGAGAGACCCAGTACTTC
CATYNYRGRAGETQYF
>-|-|TRBV6-1|TRBJ1-4
TGTGCCAGCGCTCCGTCCGCAACTAATGAAAAACTGTTTTTT
CASAPSATNEKLFF
>TRBD1|few|TRBV7-9|TRBJ2-7
TGTGCCAGCAGAAAGGGACAGGGAGACTACGAGCAGTACTTC
CASRKGQGDYEQYF
>-|few|TRBV7-7|TRBJ2-1
TGTGCTAGCAGCCGGACCCCCGGGACTGCTAGCTCCTACAATGAGCAGTTCTTC
CASSRTPGTASSYNEQFF
>TRBD1|few|TRBV7-9|TRBJ2-5
TGTGCCAGCCAACTTCCGGGACAGGGAGCGAAGACCCAGTACTTC
CASQLPGQGAKTQYF
>TRBD2|few|TRBV28|TRBJ2-7
TGTGCCAGCAGTTCCCCTAGCGGGAGCACCCACGAGCAGTACTTC
CASSSPSGSTHEQYF
>-|-|TRBV6-1|TRBJ2-3
TGTGCCAGCAGTGATGGCCAGATCTTAGCAGATACGCAGTATTTT
CASSDGQILADTQYF
>TRBD1|-|TRBV28|TRBJ2-1
TGTGCCAGCAGAGGGGCCCTGGGACAGAATGAGCAGTTCTTC
CASRGALGQNEQFF
>-|-|TRBV6-2/TRBV6-3|TRBJ2-7
TGTGCCACCGGAGGACGGCCAGGGCAGTACTTC
CATGGRPGQYF
>-|few|TRBV5-1|TRBJ2-2
TGCGCCAGCAGAGCCCAGTGGTCGGACACCGGGGAGCTGTTTTTT
CASRAQWSDTGELFF
>TRBD1|-|TRBV12-3/TRBV12-4|TRBJ2-3
TGTGCCAGCAGCCAAGGACAGGCCGGCACAGATACGCAGTATTTT
CASSQGQAGTDTQYF
>-|few|TRBV27|TRBJ2-7
TGTGCCAGCAGCCGCCCCCGGGGCCGGTCCTACGAGCAGTACTTC
CASSRPRGRSYEQYF
>-|-|TRBV4-3|TRBJ2-7
TGCGCCAGCAGCCAAGGTTGGGCCTACGAGCAGTACTTC
CASSQGWAYEQYF
>-|-|TRBV20-1|TRBJ2-2
TGCAGTGCGGCCCTTGTCTCGAACACCGGGGAGCTGTTTTTT
CSAALVSNTGELFF
>TRBD2|many|TRBV6-1|TRBJ2-3
TGTGCCAGCAGTCTCGGCGGGAGCCGCACAGATACGCAGTATTTT
CASSLGGSRTDTQYF
>-|few|TRBV12-3/TRBV12-4|TRBJ1-5
TGTGCCAGCAGTTTGGAGGGGGAACAGCCCCAGCATTTT
CASSLEGEQPQHF
>-|few|TRBV5-1|TRBJ1-4
TGCGCCAGCAGCTTGGTGGGCGGGAGTGAAAAACTGTTTTTT
CASSLVGGSEKLFF
>-|-|TRBV21-1|TRBJ1-5
TGTGCCAGAGGCGGACCAGGACGGACCGAGGGGGCCCAGCATTTT
CARGGPGRTEGAQHF
>-|few|TRBV20-1|TRBJ2-7
TGCAGTGCTCATCAGGCGACATTAAAGTACTTC
CSAHQATLKYF
>TRBD2|-|TRBV10-3|TRBJ2-5
TGTGCCATCAGTGAGTCGCCGAGACTAGCGAACCAAGAGACCCAGTACTTC
CAISESPRLANQETQYF
>TRBD1|-|TRBV6-5|TRBJ1-1
TGTGCCAGCAGTTACAAAGGGGGCGCGAACACTGAAGCTTTCTTT
CASSYKGGANTEAFF
>TRBD2|many|TRBV7-3|TRBJ2-1
TGTGCCAGCAGCTCCCGACTAGCTTCCTACAATGAGCAGTTCTTC
CASSSRLASYNEQFF
>-|few|TRBV7-7|TRBJ2-5
TGTGCTAGCAGCTTAGCCCGACTGGAACAAGAGACCCAGTACTTC
CASSLARLEQETQYF
>TRBD1|many|TRBV5-1|TRBJ2-2
TGCGCCAGCAGACGGACAGGGGGTACGAACACCGGGGAGCTGTTTTTT
CASRRTGGTNTGELFF
>TRBD1|-|TRBV20-1|TRBJ2-1
TGCAGTGCTAGAGATAGAGGCAGGGGGATCAATGAGCAGTTCTTC
CSARDRGRGINEQFF
>-|-|TRBV5-1|TRBJ2-5
TGCGCCAGCAGCTTGGAAGGCAGAGCACAAGAGACCCAGTACTTC
CASSLEGRAQETQYF
>-|-|TRBV18|TRBJ2-7
TGTGCCAGCTCCTCGGCTGGGCAGGCCTGGAACGAGCAGTACTTC
CASSSAGQAWNEQYF
>-|many|TRBV28|TRBJ1-5
TGTGCCAGCCCTAGGCCGGGGAGCAATCAGCCCCAGCATTTT
CASPRPGSNQPQHF
>-|-|TRBV6-6|TRBJ2-7
TGTGCCAGCAGCACCGGCAATCTCTACGAGCAGTACTTC
CASSTGNLYEQYF
>-|-|TRBV19|TRBJ1-1
TGTGCCAGTAGTATAAACATTGGCACTGAAGCTTTCTTT
CASSINIGTEAFF
>-|-|TRBV2|TRBJ1-2
TGTGCCAGCACTCCATCCTCGACAGCCTTTAACTATGGCTACACCTTC
CASTPSSTAFNYGYTF
>-|few|TRBV7-2|TRBJ2-3
TGTGCCAGCAGCAAGGGGGAGCGGGATGGGGTCACAGATACGCAGTATTTT
CASSKGERDGVTDTQYF
>TRBD1|few|TRBV12-3/TRBV12-4|TRBJ2-7
TGTGCCAGCAGCCTATCTGGGACAGGGGTTAACGAGCAGTACTTC
CASSLSGTGVNEQYF
>-|few|TRBV28|TRBJ2-1
TGTGCCAGCAGTTTCCGGGGGATAAGCTCCTACAATGAGCAGTTCTTC
CASSFRGISSYNEQFF
>-|few|TRBV20-1|TRBJ2-7
TGCAGTGCTTATACAGGGATAAACGAGCAGTACTTC
CSAYTGINEQYF
>TRBD2|-|TRBV11-2|TRBJ2-3
TGTGCCAGCAGTTCAGGTCTACTAGCGGGAGGACTATACACAGATACGCAGTATTTT
CASSSGLLAGGLYTDTQYF
>TRBD1|-|TRBV6-1|TRBJ1-2
TGTGCCAGCAGGGGGACAGGGCTTCATGGCTACACCTTC
CASRGTGLHGYTF
>TRBD1|few|TRBV15|TRBJ2-7
TGTGCCACCAGCACGGACAGGGGATGGCGGGACGAGCAGTACTTC
CATSTDRGWRDEQYF
>TRBD2|many|TRBV4-1|TRBJ2-1
TGCGCCAGCAGCCAAGATAGGACTAGCGGGAGGCCCGACAATGAGCAGTTCTTC
CASSQDRTSGRPDNEQFF
>-|few|TRBV19|TRBJ2-2
TGTGCCAGTAGTATTCTGGACCTATCCGGGGAGCTGTTTTTT
CASSILDLSGELFF
>-|-|TRBV5-5|TRBJ1-5
TGTGCCAGCAGCTTTTCCTGGAATAGCAATCAGCCCCAGCATTTT
CASSFSWNSNQPQHF
>-|few|TRBV10-3|TRBJ1-2
TGTGCCATCAGTGTCGAGGGAAACTATGGCTACACCTTC
CAISVEGNYGYTF
>TRBD1|many|TRBV4-3|TRBJ2-3
TGCGCCAGCAGCCACGGGACAGGGGGCCCAGATACGCAGTATTTT
CASSHGTGGPDTQYF